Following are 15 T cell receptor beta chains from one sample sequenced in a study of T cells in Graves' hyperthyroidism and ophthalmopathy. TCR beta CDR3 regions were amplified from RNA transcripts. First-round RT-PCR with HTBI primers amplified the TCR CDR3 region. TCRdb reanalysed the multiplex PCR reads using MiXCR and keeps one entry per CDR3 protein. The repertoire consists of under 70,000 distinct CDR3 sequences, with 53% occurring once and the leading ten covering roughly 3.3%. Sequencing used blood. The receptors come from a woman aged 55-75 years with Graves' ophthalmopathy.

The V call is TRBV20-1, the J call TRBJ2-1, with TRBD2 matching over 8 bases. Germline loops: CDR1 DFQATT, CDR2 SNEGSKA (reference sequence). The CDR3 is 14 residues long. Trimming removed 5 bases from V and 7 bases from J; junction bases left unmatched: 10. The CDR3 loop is CSAGSGSFSNEQFF. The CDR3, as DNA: TGCAGTGCTGGAAGCGGGAGCTTTTCAAATGAGCAGTTCTTC.

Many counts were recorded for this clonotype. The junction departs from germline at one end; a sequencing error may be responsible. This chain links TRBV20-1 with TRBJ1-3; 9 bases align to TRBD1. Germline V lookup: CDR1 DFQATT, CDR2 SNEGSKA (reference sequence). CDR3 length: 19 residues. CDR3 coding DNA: TGCAGTGCTAGAGCCCAATGGGCCGGGGACAGGGTGTGGGGAAACGCCATATATTTT. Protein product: CSARAQWAGDRVWGNAIYF.

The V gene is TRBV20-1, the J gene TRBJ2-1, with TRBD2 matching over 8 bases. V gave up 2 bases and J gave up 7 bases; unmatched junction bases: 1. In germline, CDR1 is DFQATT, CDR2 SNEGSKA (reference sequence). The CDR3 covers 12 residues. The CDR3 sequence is CSARIAGNEQFF. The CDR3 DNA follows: TGCAGTGCTAGAATAGCGGGAAATGAGCAGTTCTTC.

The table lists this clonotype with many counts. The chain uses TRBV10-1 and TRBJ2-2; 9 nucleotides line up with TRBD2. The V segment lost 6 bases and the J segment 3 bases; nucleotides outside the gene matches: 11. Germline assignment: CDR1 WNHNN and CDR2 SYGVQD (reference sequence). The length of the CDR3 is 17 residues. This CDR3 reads CASSSLGAGGDTGELFF. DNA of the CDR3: TGCGCCAGCAGCTCTCTGGGGGCGGGGGGGGACACCGGGGAGCTGTTTTTT.

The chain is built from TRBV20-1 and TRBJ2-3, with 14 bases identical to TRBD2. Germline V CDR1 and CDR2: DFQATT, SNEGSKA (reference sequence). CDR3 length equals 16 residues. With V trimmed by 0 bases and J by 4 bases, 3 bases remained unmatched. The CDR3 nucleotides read TGCAGTGCTAGAGATGGACTAGCGGGGGGCCCAGATACGCAGTATTTT. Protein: CSARDGLAGGPDTQYF.

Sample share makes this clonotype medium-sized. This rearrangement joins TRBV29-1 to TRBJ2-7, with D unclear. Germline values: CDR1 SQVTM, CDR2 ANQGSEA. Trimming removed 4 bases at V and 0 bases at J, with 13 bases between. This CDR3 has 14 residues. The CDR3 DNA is TGCAGCGTTGCTCCTATGAGGAGCTCCTACGAGCAGTACTTC. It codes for CSVAPMRSSYEQYF.

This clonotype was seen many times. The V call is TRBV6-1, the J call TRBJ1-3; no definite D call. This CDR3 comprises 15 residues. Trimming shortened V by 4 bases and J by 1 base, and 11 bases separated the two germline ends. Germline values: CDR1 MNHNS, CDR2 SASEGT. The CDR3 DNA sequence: TGTGCCAGCAGTGGGGAGGGAAGGTCTGGAAACACCATATATTTT. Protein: CASSGEGRSGNTIYF.

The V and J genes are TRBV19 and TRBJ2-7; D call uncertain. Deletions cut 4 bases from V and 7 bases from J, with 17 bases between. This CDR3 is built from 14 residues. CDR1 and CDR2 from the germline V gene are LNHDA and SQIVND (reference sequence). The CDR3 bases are TGTGCCAGTAGTACCCCGTCCCTAAGGAATGAGCAGTACTTC. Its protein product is CASSTPSLRNEQYF.

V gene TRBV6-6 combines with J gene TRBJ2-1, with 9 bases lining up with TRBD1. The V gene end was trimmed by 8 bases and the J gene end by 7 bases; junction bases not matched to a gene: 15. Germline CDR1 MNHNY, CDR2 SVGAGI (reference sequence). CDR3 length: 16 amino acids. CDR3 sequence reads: CASSGQGNTEANEQFF. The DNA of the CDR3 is TGTGCCAGCTCGGGACAGGGAAACACTGAAGCGAATGAGCAGTTCTTC.

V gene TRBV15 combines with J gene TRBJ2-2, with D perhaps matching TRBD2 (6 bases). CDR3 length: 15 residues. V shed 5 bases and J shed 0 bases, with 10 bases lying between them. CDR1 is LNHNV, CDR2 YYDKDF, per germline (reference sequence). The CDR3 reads CATSVGLPNTGELFF. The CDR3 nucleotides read TGTGCCACCAGCGTGGGACTTCCGAACACCGGGGAGCTGTTTTTT. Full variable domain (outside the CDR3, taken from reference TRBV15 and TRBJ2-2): DAMVIQNPRYQVTQFGKPVTLSCSQTLNHNVMYWYQQKSSQAPKLLFHYYDKDFNNEADTPDNFQSRRPNTSFCFLDIRSPGLGDTAMYLCATSVGLPNTGELFFGEGSRLTVL.

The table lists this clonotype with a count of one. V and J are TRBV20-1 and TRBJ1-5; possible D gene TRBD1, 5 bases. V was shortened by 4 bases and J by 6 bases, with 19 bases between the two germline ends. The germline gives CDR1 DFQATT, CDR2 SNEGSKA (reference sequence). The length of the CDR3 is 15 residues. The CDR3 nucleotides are TGCAGTGCTAAGGCCGGGACTAGCGGGAGTCAGCCCCAGCATTTT. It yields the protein CSAKAGTSGSQPQHF.

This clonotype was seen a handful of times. The CDR3 region is CASSQEWVPSSYNEQFF. The CDR3 DNA follows: TGTGCCAGCAGCCAAGAGTGGGTCCCGAGCTCCTACAATGAGCAGTTCTTC. The genes are TRBV7-8 and TRBJ2-1; D gene unclear. This CDR3 is 17 amino acids long. The germline V gene encodes CDR1 SGHVS and CDR2 FQNEAQ. The V gene lost 5 bases and the J gene lost 0 bases, with 17 bases spanning the gap.

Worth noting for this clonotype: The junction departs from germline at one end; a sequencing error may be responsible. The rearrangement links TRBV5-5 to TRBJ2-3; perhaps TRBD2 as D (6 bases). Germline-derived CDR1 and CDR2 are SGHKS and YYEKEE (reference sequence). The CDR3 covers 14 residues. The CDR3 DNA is TGTGCCGGCAGCTACGGGACTCACACAGATACGCAATATTTT. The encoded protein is CAGSYGTHTDTQYF.

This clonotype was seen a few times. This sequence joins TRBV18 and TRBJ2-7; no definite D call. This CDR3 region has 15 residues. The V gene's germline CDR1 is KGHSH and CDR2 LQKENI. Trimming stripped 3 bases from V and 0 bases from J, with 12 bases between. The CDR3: CASSPEADPSYEQYF. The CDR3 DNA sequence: TGTGCCAGCTCACCCGAGGCGGATCCCTCCTACGAGCAGTACTTC. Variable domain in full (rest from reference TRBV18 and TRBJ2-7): NAGVMQNPRHLVRRRGQEARLRCSPMKGHSHVYWYRQLPEEGLKFMVYLQKENIIDESGMPKERFSAEFPKEGPSILRIQQVVRGDSAAYFCASSPEADPSYEQYFGPGTRLTVT.

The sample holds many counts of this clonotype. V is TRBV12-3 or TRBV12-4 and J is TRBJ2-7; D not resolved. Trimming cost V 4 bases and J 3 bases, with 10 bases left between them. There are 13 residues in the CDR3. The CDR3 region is CASSSGPIYEQYF. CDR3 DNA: TGTGCCAGCAGTTCCGGACCCATCTACGAGCAGTACTTC.